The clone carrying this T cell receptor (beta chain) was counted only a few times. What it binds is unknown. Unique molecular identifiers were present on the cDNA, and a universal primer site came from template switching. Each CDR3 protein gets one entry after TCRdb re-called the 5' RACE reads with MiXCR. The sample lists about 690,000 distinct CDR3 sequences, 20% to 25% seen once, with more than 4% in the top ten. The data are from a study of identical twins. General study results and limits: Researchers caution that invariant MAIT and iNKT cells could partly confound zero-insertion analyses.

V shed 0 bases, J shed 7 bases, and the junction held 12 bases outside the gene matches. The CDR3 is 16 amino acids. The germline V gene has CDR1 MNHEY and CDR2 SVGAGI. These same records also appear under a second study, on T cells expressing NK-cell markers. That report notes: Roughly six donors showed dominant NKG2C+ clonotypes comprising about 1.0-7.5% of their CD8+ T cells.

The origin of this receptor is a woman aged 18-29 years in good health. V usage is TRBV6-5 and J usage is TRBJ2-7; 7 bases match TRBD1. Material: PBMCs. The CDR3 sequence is CASSYSYAAGGGEQYF. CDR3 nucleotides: TGTGCCAGCAGTTACTCGTACGCGGCAGGGGGTGGTGAGCAGTACTTC.